This T cell receptor beta chain was recorded in a study of blood T cell repertoires in COVID-19. Across the whole study: Acute and convalescent COVID-19 specimens originated in the United States, Italy and Spain.

Per the original methods: Counts of nucleated cells, estimated from reference gene primer amplification, were obtained. Generated by immunoSEQ multiplex PCR, the TCRdb table keeps only in-frame clones and is missing some. V and J calls and clone size follow that table, whereas D and trimming were derived from the DNA. The data contain about 320,000 clones, around 90% of them singletons. Symptom resolution, clearance, or two negative PCRs marked the recovered donors of Cohort 3. What was sequenced was PBMCs or T cells enriched from blood (not recorded which). The TCR comes from a man between 60 and 75 years old who had recovered from COVID-19.

DNA of the CDR3: TGTGCCAGCAGAGGACTAGCGGGATTGGTGACCCAGTACTTC. Translation: CASRGLAGLVTQYF. The chain combines TRBV28 with TRBJ2-5, with TRBD2 matching over 12 bases. The CDR3 covers 14 residues. J gave up 7 bases and V 6 bases, and 6 bases lay outside the gene matches. Germline lookup yields CDR1 MDHEN and CDR2 SYDVKM.